The 10 T cell receptor beta chains given below trace back to one sample, sequenced in a study of T cells in Graves' hyperthyroidism and ophthalmopathy. TCR beta CDR3 region amplification was performed from RNA transcripts. A set of HTBI primers served as the primers for a first-round RT-PCR of the TCR CDR3. From the multiplex PCR reads, TCRdb called clonotypes with MiXCR, one entry per CDR3 protein. The sample has around 600,000 distinct CDR3 sequences; around 14% are singletons. The sequenced material came from blood. Every receptor here comes from a woman aged 18-29 years with Graves' ophthalmopathy.

This clonotype came up a few times. This chain links TRBV20-1 with TRBJ2-6, with 13 bases matching TRBD2. Germline CDR1 and CDR2: DFQATT and SNEGSKA (reference sequence). J was trimmed by 0 bases and V by 2 bases; bases with no gene match: 16. The CDR3 contains 22 residues. The CDR3 protein is CSARPTFFGTSGKSSGANVLTF. The DNA of the CDR3 is TGCAGTGCTAGACCGACGTTCTTCGGGACTAGCGGGAAGAGCTCTGGGGCCAACGTCCTGACTTTC.

This clonotype was found many times. V and J are TRBV30 and TRBJ1-5, with D possibly TRBD1 on 5 matching bases. The CDR3 loop spans 14 amino acids. CDR1 is GTSNPN, CDR2 SVGIG, per germline (reference sequence). V lost 0 bases and J 7 bases, leaving 13 bases between the germline ends. The CDR3 DNA reads TGTGCCTGGAGTGTAGGGGCAGGGAGGCAGCCCCAGCATTTT. It codes for CAWSVGAGRQPQHF.

This clonotype was observed a few times. The J gene is TRBJ2-1, the V gene TRBV9, with TRBD2 as a possible D gene (5 bases). Germline V lookup: CDR1 SGDLS, CDR2 YYNGEE. Trimming shortened V by 5 bases and J by 0 bases, and 12 bases separated the two germline ends. This CDR3 has 15 residues. The CDR3 bases are TGTGCCAGCAGTCGCGCGGGCCTCTCCTACAATGAGCAGTTCTTC. Translated, it gives CASSRAGLSYNEQFF.

This clonotype came up many times. This sequence joins TRBV10-3 and TRBJ2-5; D is uncertain. The CDR3 has 12 residues. Germline V gives CDR1 ENHRY, CDR2 SYGVKD. Between the trimmed V and J ends, which lost 4 bases and 3 bases, there was a span of 6 bases. The CDR3 nucleotides are TGTGCCATCAGTGCGAGAGAAGAGACCCAGTACTTC. As protein: CAISAREETQYF.

This clonotype was counted once. With a much larger clone just one base away, this may be a read error. The chain is built from TRBV27 and TRBJ2-3, with TRBD2 identical over 8 bases. The CDR3 has 15 residues. Germline CDR1 MNHEY, CDR2 SMNVEV (reference sequence). For the CDR3, the DNA is TGTGCCAGCAGTGACGGGGGGGCCAGCACAGATACGCAGTGTTTT. Its translation: CASSDGGASTDTQCF.

This clonotype turned up a few times. This chain uses TRBV10-3 with TRBJ1-2; D not resolved. V dropped 3 bases and J dropped 10 bases, with 18 bases sitting between them. This CDR3 is built from 14 residues. From germline, CDR1 is ENHRY and CDR2 SYGVKD. The CDR3 DNA follows: TGTGCCATCAGTGATTTAGGGTCCGAGAATGACTACACCTTC. This encodes CAISDLGSENDYTF.

This clonotype was picked up many times. The CDR3 nucleotides read TGCAGTGCGGATACAGGGGTAGATCAGCCCCAGCATTTT. This gives the protein CSADTGVDQPQHF. The chain links TRBV20-1 to TRBJ1-5, with 7 nucleotides matching TRBD1. This CDR3 is built from 13 residues. J was trimmed by 5 bases and V by 6 bases; bases with no gene match: 7. The V gene's germline CDR1 is DFQATT and CDR2 SNEGSKA (reference sequence).

The chain recombines TRBV6-2 or TRBV6-3 with TRBJ1-5; a possible D gene is TRBD1 (6 bases). CDR3 length: 16 residues. Trimming cost V 0 bases and J 4 bases, with 13 bases left between them. Germline assignment: CDR1 MNHEY and CDR2 SVGEGT. CDR3 amino acids: CASSYSSGVSNQPQHF. DNA for the CDR3: TGTGCCAGCAGTTACTCCTCAGGGGTTTCAAATCAGCCCCAGCATTTT.

The J gene is TRBJ2-1, the V gene TRBV20-1; TRBD2 matches 12 bases. The junction had 3 bases not matched to a gene; V was cut back by 3 bases and J by 6 bases. CDR3 length: 14 amino acids. The germline gives CDR1 DFQATT, CDR2 SNEGSKA (reference sequence). The CDR3 bases are TGCAGTGCTAGGACTAGCGGGAGTTTCAATGAGCAGTTCTTC. Residues: CSARTSGSFNEQFF.

About this clonotype itself: At one boundary the junction diverges from the germline segment, which might be a read error. The genes are TRBV2 and TRBJ1-5; 7 nucleotides line up with TRBD1. CDR3 length: 16 residues. The germline V gene encodes CDR1 SNHLY and CDR2 FYNNEI. CDR3 sequence (DNA): TGTGTCAGCACTACGGGCAGGGGGGAGGGAAATCAGCCCCAGCATTTT. This sequence encodes CVSTTGRGEGNQPQHF.